The 28 T cell receptor beta chains in this list originate from one sample, sequenced in a study of shared clonotypes between healthy human individuals. Some clones are missing from TCRdb's copy, which holds only in-frame ones; the method was immunoSEQ multiplex PCR. Seen here are millions of clones, approximately 95% observed once, and the top ten hold 0.35% to 0.5%. Sequencing input: naive CD4+ T cells from PBMCs. Stated subset: CD45RA+ positively selected. The receptors were gathered from a young man in good health. Some clones in this sample may be carry-over from other donors' samples.

A single count supports this clone. V and J are TRBV14 and TRBJ1-3, with 7 bases fitting TRBD1. V lost 6 bases and J lost 1; bases outside the gene matches: 12. Germline V CDR1 and CDR2: SGHDN, FVKESK. The CDR3 is made up of 17 amino acids. The DNA of the CDR3 is TGTGCCAGCAGAAGAGTAGTTAGGGGGCGGTCTGGAAACACCATATATTTT. Translation: CASRRVVRGRSGNTIYF.

This clone was detected a few times. The J gene is TRBJ1-2, the V gene TRBV18; D remains unclear. This CDR3 has 12 residues. The V end lost 0 bases, the J end lost 7 bases, and 6 bases lay between the germline ends. The germline V gene has CDR1 KGHSH and CDR2 LQKENI. Here the CDR3 reads CASSPPGIGYTF. CDR3 DNA sequence: TGTGCCAGCTCACCACCCGGTATTGGCTACACCTTC. Full variable domain (missing parts from reference TRBV18 and TRBJ1-2): NAGVMQNPRHLVRRRGQEARLRCSPMKGHSHVYWYRQLPEEGLKFMVYLQKENIIDESGMPKERFSAEFPKEGPSILRIQQVVRGDSAAYFCASSPPGIGYTFGSGTRLTVV.

The chain carries TRBV29-1 and TRBJ1-2; D unclear. The CDR3 totals 15 residues. V lost 2 bases and J lost 2, with 15 bases in between. The germline V gene encodes CDR1 SQVTM and CDR2 ANQGSEA. The CDR3 bases are TGCAGCGTTGAATCACGGAGGGCAGAGAACTATGGCTACACCTTC. The encoded protein is CSVESRRAENYGYTF.

The V gene is TRBV28, the J gene TRBJ2-1, with D perhaps matching TRBD2 (6 bases). The germline V gene encodes CDR1 MDHEN and CDR2 SYDVKM. The CDR3 loop spans 14 amino acids. V was clipped by 6 bases and J by 7 bases, with 16 bases between them. This CDR3 is CASREGSSINEQFF. The CDR3 DNA sequence: TGTGCCAGCAGGGAGGGGTCTAGCATAAATGAGCAGTTCTTC. The whole variable domain, filled in from reference TRBV28 and TRBJ2-1, reads DVKVTQSSRYLVKRTGEKVFLECVQDMDHENMFWYRQDPGLGLRLIYFSYDVKMKEKGDIPEGYSVSREKKERFSLILESASTNQTSMYLCASREGSSINEQFFGPGTRLTVL.

V gene TRBV12-5 combines with J gene TRBJ2-3; D uncertain. The CDR3 is 12 residues long. The V gene lost 6 bases and the J gene lost 2 bases, with 6 bases spanning the gap. Looked up from germline, CDR1 is LGHNT and CDR2 is FRNRAP. The CDR3 DNA reads TGTGCTAGTGGGGTGGACACAGATACGCAGTATTTT. Amino acid sequence: CASGVDTDTQYF.

This clone has only one observation. V is TRBV4-2 and J is TRBJ2-7, with 8 bases matching TRBD2. The CDR3 is made up of 18 amino acids. The trim removed 0 bases at V and 12 bases at J, leaving 22 bases unmatched. Germline-derived CDR1 and CDR2 are LGHNA and YNFKEQ. The CDR3 is CASSQDLGGSGTLYRRYF. In DNA, the CDR3 is TGTGCCAGCAGCCAAGACTTGGGGGGTAGCGGGACACTCTACCGGCGGTACTTC.

The chain couples TRBV7-8 to TRBJ1-1; D not certain. Per germline, CDR1 SGHVS and CDR2 FQNEAQ. This CDR3 comprises 14 residues. V lost 3 bases and J lost 1, with 9 bases in between. As DNA, the CDR3 is TGTGCCAGCAGCTTTACGGAAAAGAACACTGAAGCTTTCTTT. Translating it yields CASSFTEKNTEAFF.

The rearrangement joins TRBV9 to TRBJ2-1, with 9 bases lining up with TRBD1. J lost 1 base, V lost 2 bases, and 22 bases had no gene match. The germline V gene encodes CDR1 SGDLS and CDR2 YYNGEE. The CDR3 totals 22 residues. The CDR3 region is CASSVRAARNPGQGISYNEQFF. The CDR3 region has the DNA TGTGCCAGCAGCGTCCGGGCGGCTCGAAACCCGGGACAGGGTATATCCTACAATGAGCAGTTCTTC.

The chain combines TRBV6-1 with TRBJ2-2; D is perhaps TRBD1 (6 bases). Germline V gene data show CDR1 as MNHNS and CDR2 as SASEGT. Trimming took 4 bases from V and 1 from J, leaving 10 bases between them. The CDR3 runs 15 residues. The CDR3 is CASSARGWNTGELFF. The CDR3 nucleotides read TGTGCCAGCAGTGCCAGGGGTTGGAACACCGGGGAGCTGTTTTTT.

The chain employs TRBV28 and TRBJ1-1; TRBD1 aligns across 8 bases. The germline V gene encodes CDR1 MDHEN and CDR2 SYDVKM. The CDR3 runs 15 residues. V dropped 2 bases and J dropped 1; count of bases not matched to a gene: 3. CDR3 nucleotides: TGTGCCAGCAGTTTAACAGGGGGACCGAACACTGAAGCTTTCTTT. Its protein product is CASSLTGGPNTEAFF.

This chain joins TRBV15 and TRBJ2-3, with D perhaps matching TRBD2 (6 bases). The CDR3 extends over 16 amino acids. The germline gives CDR1 LNHNV, CDR2 YYDKDF (reference sequence). V was pared by 2 bases and J by 0 bases, with 12 bases between. CDR3 loop: CATSRPGLQSTDTQYF. CDR3 nucleotides: TGTGCCACCAGCAGACCAGGACTACAGAGCACAGATACGCAGTATTTT. The whole variable domain, filled in from reference TRBV15 and TRBJ2-3, reads DAMVIQNPRYQVTQFGKPVTLSCSQTLNHNVMYWYQQKSSQAPKLLFHYYDKDFNNEADTPDNFQSRRPNTSFCFLDIRSPGLGDTAMYLCATSRPGLQSTDTQYFGPGTRLTVL.

V gene TRBV7-3 combines with J gene TRBJ2-3; weak D call: TRBD1 (5 bases). V lost 1 base and J 7 bases, leaving 12 bases between the germline ends. CDR1 SGHTA and CDR2 FQGTGA come from the germline V gene. The CDR3 is made up of 14 amino acids. The chain's CDR3 is CASSLSRQPHTQYF. As DNA, the CDR3 is TGTGCCAGCAGCTTAAGCAGACAGCCGCATACGCAGTATTTT.

The rearrangement links TRBV2 to TRBJ2-1, with 7 bases that match TRBD2. The CDR3 consists of 14 residues. V gave up 6 bases and J gave up 2 bases; unmatched junction bases: 4. Germline CDR1 reads SNHLY; CDR2 reads FYNNEI. In DNA form, the CDR3 reads TGTGCCAGCAGGGAGCGGGACCCCTACAATGAGCAGTTCTTC. Its translation: CASRERDPYNEQFF.

This clone has just one count. Additional DNA sequences in this sample encode the identical CDR3. The gene calls are TRBV5-6 and TRBJ2-5; D could derive from TRBD1 or TRBD2 (5 bases each). This CDR3 has 13 residues. V lost 4 bases, J lost 2 bases, and 9 bases lay in between. Germline V CDR1 and CDR2: SGHDT, YYEEEE. The CDR3 sequence: CASSRGPQETQYF. The DNA of the CDR3 is TGTGCCAGCAGCCGGGGACCGCAAGAGACCCAGTACTTC.

The V call is TRBV7-3, the J call TRBJ2-2; 8 bases agree with TRBD2. In germline, CDR1 is SGHTA, CDR2 FQGTGA. With V trimmed by 5 bases and J by 6 bases, 17 bases remained unmatched. This CDR3 region has 18 residues. The CDR3 sequence: CASSPAPLGLATAGELFF. In nucleotides, the CDR3 is TGTGCCAGCAGCCCCGCTCCGTTAGGACTAGCCACGGCCGGGGAGCTGTTTTTT.

This clone was picked up one time. V is TRBV28 and J is TRBJ1-4, with TRBD1 matching over 8 bases. The V segment lost 3 bases and the J segment 8 bases; nucleotides outside the gene matches: 8. Per the germline V gene, CDR1 is MDHEN and CDR2 is SYDVKM. This CDR3 comprises 15 residues. In nucleotides, the CDR3 is TGTGCCAGCAGTTTGCCAACAGGGGGAGGCGAAAAACTGTTTTTT. Its translation is CASSLPTGGGEKLFF.

The chain combines TRBV19 with TRBJ1-5; no reliable D call. The germline V gene encodes CDR1 LNHDA and CDR2 SQIVND (reference sequence). Between the trimmed V and J ends, which lost 1 base and 0 bases, there was a span of 13 bases. This CDR3 has 17 residues. The CDR3 loop is CASSIGPRGSSNQPQHF. CDR3 DNA: TGTGCCAGTAGTATAGGTCCCCGGGGAAGTAGCAATCAGCCCCAGCATTTT.

The rearrangement uses TRBV10-1 and TRBJ2-5; 11 bases are a match to TRBD2. The junction had 9 bases not matched to a gene; V was cut back by 0 bases and J by 0 bases. Germline loops: CDR1 WNHNN, CDR2 SYGVQD (reference sequence). The length of the CDR3 is 19 residues. The DNA for the CDR3 is TGCGCCAGCAGTGAGTCGAGGGGGTCTAGCGGGGGGTACCAAGAGACCCAGTACTTC. Its protein product is CASSESRGSSGGYQETQYF.

The chain links TRBV10-3 to TRBJ1-3, with D perhaps matching TRBD1 (6 bases). Between the trimmed V and J ends, which lost 4 bases and 2 bases, there was a span of 18 bases. This CDR3 is built from 17 residues. The V gene's germline CDR1 is ENHRY and CDR2 SYGVKD. In DNA, the CDR3 is TGTGCCATCAGTGGCTCGAGACAGGCCGTGGCTGGAAACACCATATATTTT. Protein sequence: CAISGSRQAVAGNTIYF.

The rearrangement links TRBV10-1 to TRBJ2-7, with unresolved D. Germline CDR1 WNHNN, CDR2 SYGVQD (reference sequence). V gave up 3 bases and J gave up 3 bases, with 15 bases separating them. The CDR3 runs 15 residues. The chain's CDR3 is CASSDLTKFIYEQYF. Here the CDR3 DNA reads TGCGCCAGCAGTGATTTGACGAAGTTCATCTACGAGCAGTACTTC.

The rearrangement links TRBV6-1 to TRBJ2-7; 7 positions match TRBD1. Germline V CDR1 and CDR2: MNHNS, SASEGT. CDR3 length equals 13 residues. The trim removed 4 bases at V and 3 bases at J, leaving 3 bases unmatched. This CDR3 is CASSGGQNYEQYF. The CDR3 region has the DNA TGTGCCAGCAGTGGGGGACAGAACTACGAGCAGTACTTC.

The chain combines TRBV28 with TRBJ2-1; D tentatively reads TRBD1 or TRBD2 (5 bases each). V was clipped by 4 bases and J by 6 bases, with 13 bases between them. Looked up from germline, CDR1 is MDHEN and CDR2 is SYDVKM. The CDR3 is 14 amino acids. CDR3 in DNA: TGTGCCAGCAGTTCACGGGTTGGGGGCAATGAGCAGTTCTTC. Translating gives CASSSRVGGNEQFF.

This clone has a single count. The V and J genes are TRBV7-2 and TRBJ2-5, with TRBD1 matching 7 bases. Germline CDR1 SGHTA, CDR2 FQGNSA. Trimming at V came to 5 bases and at J to 4 bases, leaving 4 bases not matched to a gene. The CDR3 covers 13 residues. The chain's CDR3 is CASSADRTETQYF. The DNA of the CDR3 is TGTGCCAGCAGCGCGGACAGGACAGAGACCCAGTACTTC.

The chain has TRBV6-1 and TRBJ1-4; D remains ambiguous. This CDR3 has 15 amino acids. Germline lookup yields CDR1 MNHNS and CDR2 SASEGT. Trimming stripped 7 bases from V and 0 bases from J, with 12 bases between. The CDR3 loop reads CASIRLHATNEKLFF. The CDR3 DNA reads as TGTGCCAGCATTCGACTCCATGCAACTAATGAAAAACTGTTTTTT.

The chain has TRBV5-8 and TRBJ2-5; D gene ambiguous. CDR1 is SGHTS, CDR2 YDEGEE, per germline. The germline V and J ends were trimmed by 3 bases and 9 bases, with 15 bases remaining between them. The CDR3 is made up of 13 amino acids. The CDR3 spells CASSSAGPLAQYF. CDR3 bases: TGTGCCAGCAGCTCGGCCGGTCCTTTGGCCCAGTACTTC. The full variable domain, its missing parts supplied by reference TRBV5-8 and TRBJ2-5, is EAGVTQSPTHLIKTRGQQATLRCSPISGHTSVYWYQQALGLGLQFLLWYDEGEERNRGNFPPRFSGRQFPNYSSELNVNALELEDSALYLCASSSAGPLAQYFGPGTRLLVL.

This chain connects TRBV6-6 to TRBJ1-5; D perhaps matches TRBD1 (6 bases). With 5 bases removed from V and 2 bases from J, the gap between germline ends came to 13 bases. The length of the CDR3 is 15 residues. Germline V gene sequence: CDR1 MNHNY, CDR2 SVGAGI (reference sequence). CDR3 coding DNA: TGTGCCAGCAGTAAGACAGGTGCGGGCAATCAGCCCCAGCATTTT. Translated, it gives CASSKTGAGNQPQHF.

This clone appeared a single time. J is TRBJ2-6 and V is TRBV6-5; possibly TRBD2 for D (6 bases). Trimming stripped 7 bases from V and 3 bases from J, with 13 bases between. This CDR3 is built from 15 residues. Germline loops: CDR1 MNHEY, CDR2 SVGAGI. CDR3 DNA sequence: TGTGCCAGCACACCGGACTATCGTGGGGCCAACGTCCTGACTTTC. Translated, it gives CASTPDYRGANVLTF.

The genes are TRBV2 and TRBJ2-3; 7 positions match TRBD1. The CDR3 contains 15 residues. With 6 bases clipped from V and 2 bases from J, the junction kept 8 bases outside the gene matches. Germline CDR1 reads SNHLY; CDR2 reads FYNNEI. Written as DNA, the CDR3 is TGTGCCAGCAGAGACAGGGCTCTCAACACAGATACGCAGTATTTT. Translation: CASRDRALNTDTQYF.